This record looks at one TCR beta chain sequence and its context. This entry is derived from a study of Ad26.COV2.S vaccination and SARS-CoV-2 variants. Libraries were prepared by immunoSEQ multiplex PCR; TCRdb keeps only in-frame clonotypes and omits some of them. This sample yields about 480,000 clones, of which around nine tenths are seen a single time; about 13% belongs to the top ten. Described treatment: around 19 received Ad26.COV2.S at low or high dose, single or two shots; about 5 received placebo; per-sample allocation not given. The study sampled participants on day 63 after the first vaccine or placebo injection. CDR3 length: 14 residues. V gave up 3 bases and J gave up 5 bases; unmatched junction bases: 6. Germline V CDR1 and CDR2: KGHSH, LQKENI.

This clonotype originated in a person aged 18-65 years who received the Ad26.COV2.S COVID-19 vaccine or a placebo. This specimen consisted of peripheral blood, obtained in a trial of Ad26.COV2.S vaccine versus placebo. The chain is built from TRBV18 and TRBJ1-2; TRBD1 agrees at 7 bases. In nucleotides, the CDR3 is TGTGCCAGCTCACCCACAGGGGCTTGGTATGGCTACACCTTC. Its translation is CASSPTGAWYGYTF.